Following are 17 T cell receptor beta chains from one sample sequenced in a study of regulatory T cells in long-lasting Graves disease. In building TCR beta libraries, iRepertoire HTBI primers were used together with Arm-PCR of CDR3 regions. Via MiXCR, TCRdb re-called the multiplex PCR reads, giving one row per CDR3 protein. The repertoire holds a few hundred thousand distinct CDR3 sequences, 12% seen once, with approximately 20% in the top ten. Time point given: newly diagnosed GD, antithyroid drugs for less than 3 months. The TCR library used RNA extracted from PBMCs. Another study also made use of these data, one on T cells in Graves' hyperthyroidism and ophthalmopathy.

The source was peripheral blood mononuclear cells (PBMCs), collected at new diagnosis, from a patient treated with antithyroid drugs. Source of these receptors: a woman aged 18-30 years with Graves disease.

This clonotype appeared many times. The chain is built from TRBV12-3 or TRBV12-4 and TRBJ2-5; 7 bases map to TRBD2. V gave up 7 bases and J gave up 2 bases; unmatched junction bases: 10. The CDR3 has 15 residues. The CDR3 DNA reads TGTGCCAGCACGCGTGGTCTAGCGGATCAAGAGACCCAGTACTTC. Translated: CASTRGLADQETQYF.

The sample holds many counts of this clonotype. V gene TRBV3-1 combines with J gene TRBJ2-5; TRBD1 matches at 8 bases. Trimming cost V 4 bases and J 4 bases; bases outside gene matches: 11. The CDR3 is 16 residues long. Germline V gives CDR1 LGHDT, CDR2 YNNKEL (reference sequence). CDR3 bases: TGTGCCAGCAGCCTCACGAAACCAGGGGGCCGAGAGACCCAGTACTTC. Its translation: CASSLTKPGGRETQYF.

This clonotype was found a few times. This chain joins TRBV7-2 and TRBJ2-1; 13 nucleotides match TRBD2. After removal of 6 bases from V and 4 bases from J, the junction contained 15 bases not matched to a gene. Germline CDR1 reads SGHTA; CDR2 reads FQGNSA. This CDR3 has 19 amino acids. CDR3 DNA sequence: TGTGCCAGCAGGGAAGCGTACAGGGGACTAGCGGGGAATTACAATGAGCAGTTCTTC. This sequence encodes CASREAYRGLAGNYNEQFF.

In its sample, this clonotype was seen many times. This chain links TRBV27 with TRBJ2-3; D may be TRBD1 or TRBD2 (5 bases each). Trimming left V 2 bases short and J 2 bases short, with 11 bases between. Germline V gene lookup returns CDR1 MNHEY and CDR2 SMNVEV (reference sequence). The CDR3 covers 15 residues. CDR3 DNA: TGTGCCAGCAGTTTAGGGACCCTTCCCACAGATACGCAGTATTTT. This translates into CASSLGTLPTDTQYF.

In this sample, this clonotype turned up many times. V usage is TRBV12-3 or TRBV12-4 and J usage is TRBJ1-3; 7 nucleotides line up with TRBD1. CDR3 length: 13 residues. V shed 8 bases, J shed 7 bases, and the junction held 8 bases outside the gene matches. The CDR3 coding sequence is TGTGCCAGCGTACGGGACAGACGGAACACCATATATTTT. This gives the protein CASVRDRRNTIYF.

This clonotype occurred many times. The chain couples TRBV7-8 to TRBJ2-2; weak D call: TRBD1 (7 bases). Trimming took 7 bases from V and 0 from J, leaving 15 bases between them. Germline V gene data show CDR1 as SGHVS and CDR2 as FQNEAQ. The CDR3 totals 16 residues. CDR3 DNA sequence: TGTGCCAGCACCCCCCGGGGGACAGCGAACACCGGGGAGCTGTTTTTT. Translated, it gives CASTPRGTANTGELFF.

This clonotype was observed a few times. V gene TRBV20-1 combines with J gene TRBJ1-5, with TRBD1 as a possible D gene (6 bases). The CDR3 has 15 amino acids. V lost 2 bases to trimming and J lost 6 bases, with 17 bases between them. The germline V gene has CDR1 DFQATT and CDR2 SNEGSKA (reference sequence). The CDR3 DNA is TGCAGTGCTAGATCAGGGAGGGGACAAGGTCAGCCCCAGCATTTT. This encodes CSARSGRGQGQPQHF.

In its sample, this clonotype was seen a few times. As DNA, the CDR3 is TGCAGTGCTAGAGATGCAGCGGGGGCCTTCGGCAATGAGCAGTTCTTC. Its translation is CSARDAAGAFGNEQFF. The chain combines TRBV20-1 with TRBJ2-1; 8 bases align to TRBD2. The CDR3 totals 16 residues. V lost 0 bases to trimming and J lost 6 bases; unmatched junction nucleotides: 10. Germline assignment: CDR1 DFQATT and CDR2 SNEGSKA (reference sequence).

V is TRBV5-8 and J is TRBJ2-3; 9 nucleotides line up with TRBD1. Per the germline V gene, CDR1 is SGHTS and CDR2 is YDEGEE. CDR3 size: 14 residues. Trimming removed 6 bases from V and 1 base from J; junction bases left unmatched: 3. This CDR3 is CASITGGGTDTQYF. CDR3 coding DNA: TGTGCCAGCATCACAGGGGGCGGCACAGATACGCAGTATTTT.

V gene TRBV7-6 combines with J gene TRBJ2-1, with a weak D call TRBD1 (5 bases). The CDR3 loop spans 15 amino acids. V was trimmed by 5 bases and J by 9 bases, leaving 20 bases between them. CDR1 and CDR2 (germline): SGHVS, FNYEAQ. CDR3 region: CASSKSPQGSGEQFF. Written as DNA, the CDR3 is TGTGCCAGCAGCAAATCCCCTCAGGGTTCGGGTGAGCAGTTCTTC.

In its sample, this clonotype was seen many times. The germline gene is not matched at one end of the junction; a read error may be the cause. This sequence joins TRBV20-1 and TRBJ2-1; no definite D call. Germline assignment: CDR1 DFQATT and CDR2 SNEGSKA (reference sequence). The CDR3 is 13 amino acids. The CDR3 reads CSARDPTLNEQFF. CDR3 nucleotides: TGCAGTGCTAGAGACCCCACCCTCAATGAACAGTTCTTC.

This clonotype was seen more than once but under ten times. The chain employs TRBV10-3 and TRBJ1-4; 7 bases map to TRBD1. Looked up from germline, CDR1 is ENHRY and CDR2 is SYGVKD. Trimming took 3 bases from V and 7 from J; bases not matched to a gene: 14. The CDR3 sequence is 17 residues long. CDR3 residues: CAISEQRQGILSEKLFF. The CDR3 DNA is TGTGCCATCAGTGAACAGAGACAGGGAATTCTTTCTGAAAAACTGTTTTTT.

This clonotype was observed a few times. This rearrangement joins TRBV6-2 or TRBV6-3 to TRBJ1-6; 11 positions match TRBD1. Germline V gene data show CDR1 as MNHEY and CDR2 as SVGEGT. The CDR3 length is 18 residues. J was trimmed by 0 bases and V by 5 bases; bases with no gene match: 6. The CDR3 DNA is TGTGCCAGCAGTGCCCGGGACAGGGGGAGCTCCTATAATTCACCCCTCCACTTT. Encoded protein: CASSARDRGSSYNSPLHF.

This clonotype was seen at least ten times. The V and J genes are TRBV6-1 and TRBJ2-1, with 15 positions matching TRBD2. The CDR3 is made up of 15 amino acids. Trimming removed 5 bases from V and 10 bases from J; junction bases left unmatched: 6. Germline V CDR1 and CDR2: MNHNS, SASEGT. CDR3 sequence: CASSTGLAGGIEQFF. The CDR3 DNA follows: TGTGCCAGCAGTACAGGACTAGCGGGAGGGATAGAGCAGTTCTTC.

This clonotype was observed many times. The chain carries TRBV12-5 and TRBJ2-3; TRBD2 might be the D (6 bases). The germline V gene encodes CDR1 LGHNT and CDR2 FRNRAP. The CDR3 sequence is 14 residues long. Trimming took off 4 bases at V and 1 base at J, with 9 bases between the two ends. The CDR3 nucleotides read TGTGCTAGTGGTTACATAGCGGGCACAGATACGCAGTATTTT. Translating gives CASGYIAGTDTQYF.

The genes are TRBV5-1 and TRBJ2-1; possibly TRBD1 or TRBD2 for D (5 bases each). The V and J ends lost 4 bases and 6 bases respectively, with 11 bases between them. The CDR3 sequence is 13 residues long. Germline V CDR1 and CDR2: SGHRS, YFSETQ. CDR3 nucleotides: TGCGCCAGCAGCCCCCGGGACCTCAATGAGCAGTTCTTC. Residues: CASSPRDLNEQFF.

This clonotype appeared many times. This chain joins TRBV2 and TRBJ1-2; no definite D call. V was clipped by 6 bases and J by 3 bases, with 5 bases between them. This CDR3 has 11 amino acids. Looked up from germline, CDR1 is SNHLY and CDR2 is FYNNEI. The CDR3, as DNA: TGTGCCAGCAGGACTGACTATGGCTACACCTTC. This gives the protein CASRTDYGYTF.